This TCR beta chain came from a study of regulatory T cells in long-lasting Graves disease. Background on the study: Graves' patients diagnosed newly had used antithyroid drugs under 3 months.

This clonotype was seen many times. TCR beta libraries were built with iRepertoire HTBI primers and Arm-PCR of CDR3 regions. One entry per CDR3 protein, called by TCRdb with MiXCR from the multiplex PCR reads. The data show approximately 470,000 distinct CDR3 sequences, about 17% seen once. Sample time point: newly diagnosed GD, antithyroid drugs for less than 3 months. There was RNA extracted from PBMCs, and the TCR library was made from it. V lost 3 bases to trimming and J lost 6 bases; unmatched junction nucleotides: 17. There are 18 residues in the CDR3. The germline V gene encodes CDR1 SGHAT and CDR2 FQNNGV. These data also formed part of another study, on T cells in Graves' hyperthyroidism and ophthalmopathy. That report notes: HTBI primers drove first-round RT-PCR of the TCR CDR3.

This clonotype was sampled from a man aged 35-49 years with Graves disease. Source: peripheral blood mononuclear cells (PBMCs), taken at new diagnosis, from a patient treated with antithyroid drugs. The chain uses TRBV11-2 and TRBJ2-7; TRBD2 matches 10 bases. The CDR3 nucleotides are TGTGCCAGCAGCTTCGCCCTTCAAGGGAGCGGGAGGGCGGGCGAGCAGTACTTC. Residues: CASSFALQGSGRAGEQYF.